A single sample gave rise to the 5 T cell receptor beta chains below, sequenced in a study of blood T cell repertoires in COVID-19. Some clones are missing from TCRdb's copy, which holds only in-frame ones; the method was immunoSEQ multiplex PCR. The data show some 300,000 clones, approximately 88% seen once. The sequenced sample consisted of PBMCs or T cells enriched from blood (not recorded which). The receptors originated from a woman between 25 and 40 years old who had recovered from COVID-19.

V gene TRBV19 combines with J gene TRBJ1-5; D ambiguous. The germline CDR1 and CDR2 sequences are LNHDA and SQIVND (reference sequence). The CDR3 spans 17 residues. Trimming removed 6 bases from V and 3 bases from J, with 21 bases in between. CDR3 residues: CASSPRPPRNLNQPQHF. In DNA form, the CDR3 reads TGTGCCAGTAGCCCAAGGCCCCCGCGGAACCTCAATCAGCCCCAGCATTTT.

This clone was recorded once. This chain uses TRBV7-2 with TRBJ2-1, with 9 bases aligning to TRBD2. The V and J ends lost 5 bases and 9 bases, in that order; junction bases with no gene match: 20. The CDR3 is 18 amino acids. The germline CDR1 and CDR2 sequences are SGHTA and FQGNSA. CDR3 DNA sequence: TGTGCCAGCAGCGCGAACCCGGGACTAGCTCCGTTTTGGGTTGAGCAGTTCTTC. Amino acids: CASSANPGLAPFWVEQFF. Filled out from reference TRBV7-2 and TRBJ2-1, the complete variable domain reads GAGVSQSPSNKVTEKGKDVELRCDPISGHTALYWYRQSLGQGLEFLIYFQGNSAPDKSGLPSDRFSAERTGGSVSTLTIQRTQQEDSAVYLCASSANPGLAPFWVEQFFGPGTRLTVL.

The CDR3 coding sequence is TGTGCCAGCAGTTTAGGTGACAGGGGTGAAGCTTTCTTT. As protein: CASSLGDRGEAFF. The chain is built from TRBV12-3 or TRBV12-4 and TRBJ1-1; TRBD1 agrees at 8 bases. V trimming: 1 base; J trimming: 7 bases; junction bases outside the gene matches: 2. CDR3 length equals 13 residues.

The gene calls are TRBV5-1 and TRBJ2-2; D unresolved. The germline V gene encodes CDR1 SGHRS and CDR2 YFSETQ. V lost 0 bases to trimming and J lost 1 base, with 7 bases between them. CDR3 length equals 15 residues. CDR3 in DNA: TGCGCCAGCAGCTTGGAACCTAGGAACACCGGGGAGCTGTTTTTT. It specifies CASSLEPRNTGELFF.

The chain uses TRBV19 and TRBJ2-1; D unclear. V was pared by 10 bases and J by 3 bases, with 16 bases between. The CDR3 is made up of 14 amino acids. Germline assignment: CDR1 LNHDA and CDR2 SQIVND (reference sequence). CDR3 DNA: TGTGCCACCTCAAAGTATTCAGTCTACAATGAGCAGTTCTTC. It translates to CATSKYSVYNEQFF.